This is a list of T cell receptor beta chains from one sample in a study of response to subunit inactivated influenza vaccine. TCRdb re-derived calls from the RT-PCR reads in MiXCR, one entry per CDR3 protein. Here the sample spans around 580,000 distinct CDR3 sequences, approximately 15% being singletons. The sequencing here drew on PBMCs from blood, taken about 13 days after vaccination. The receptor source for this set is a man aged 50 to 60 who received an inactivated influenza vaccine. The CDR3 runs from the conserved cysteine through the conserved F or W. A D gene is named only where the DNA matches it firmly. Size is stated for part of the rows, as once, few or many counts, or as a class when the clone is expanded.

TRBJ2-1,many,TRBV24-1,16,.,TGTGCCACCAGTGCCGGGGCTCGAAGCTCCTACAATGAGCAGTTCTTC,CATSAGARSSYNEQFF
TRBJ1-2,.,TRBV6-6,13,.,TGTGCCAGCCATTATGGGGGTCCGGGAGGCTACACCTTC,CASHYGGPGGYTF
TRBJ2-2,few,TRBV10-3,14,TRBD2,TGTGCCATCACCAGCGGGAGTGGCACCGGGGAGCTGTTTTTT,CAITSGSGTGELFF
TRBJ2-5,.,TRBV7-2,12,.,TGTGCCAGCAGCTCAGAATTGGGGACCCAGTACTTC,CASSSELGTQYF
TRBJ1-5,few,TRBV28,16,TRBD1,TGTGCCAGCAGTAACCCGGACAGGACCCGCAATCAGCCCCAGCATTTT,CASSNPDRTRNQPQHF
TRBJ2-7,.,TRBV18,15,TRBD2,TGTGCCAGCTCACCATCTGGCGGGAGTAGGTACGAGCAGTACTTC,CASSPSGGSRYEQYF
TRBJ2-5,few,TRBV28,15,.,TGTGCCAGCAGTTTACGAGCTCAGGGGAGAAAGACCCAGTACTTC,CASSLRAQGRKTQYF
TRBJ2-7,few,TRBV20-1,13,.,TGCAGTGCTAGCGGGATTCTTCCCTACGAGCAGTACTTC,CSASGILPYEQYF
TRBJ2-2,.,TRBV6-4,15,.,TGTGCCAGCAGTCCGACAGGCGTGAACACCGGGGAGCTGTTTTTT,CASSPTGVNTGELFF
TRBJ2-7,.,TRBV5-1,16,TRBD1,TGCGCCAGCAGCTTGGCCCCGGGACAGGGATACTACGAGCAGTACTTC,CASSLAPGQGYYEQYF
TRBJ2-7,few,TRBV3-1,13,.,TGTGCCAGCAGCCTGATGAACTCCTACGAGCAGTACTTC,CASSLMNSYEQYF
TRBJ2-3,.,TRBV3-1,15,TRBD2,TGTGCCAGCAGCCACGCGGCGGGGGGGGCAGATACGCAGTATTTT,CASSHAAGGADTQYF
TRBJ2-2,few,TRBV28,16,TRBD2,TGTGCCAGCAGCCCGGGACTAGCGCCTTACACCGGGGAGCTGTTTTTT,CASSPGLAPYTGELFF
TRBJ2-1,.,TRBV15,12,.,TGTGCCACCAGCAGAGATGTAAATGAGCAGTTCTTC,CATSRDVNEQFF
TRBJ2-4,.,TRBV7-9,16,TRBD2,TGTGCCAGCAGCCTCGGGGGCGGGGGGGCTGCAAACATTCAGTACTTC,CASSLGGGGAANIQYF
TRBJ1-1,few,TRBV12-3/TRBV12-4,16,.,TGTGCCAGCAGTCCCGGGGTAGGGCTGGGGAACACTGAAGCTTTCTTT,CASSPGVGLGNTEAFF
TRBJ2-7,.,TRBV7-2,13,TRBD2,TGTGCCAGCAGCTTACTTGGCGGGGGGAGGCGGTACTTC,CASSLLGGGRRYF
TRBJ1-1,.,TRBV7-9,14,TRBD1,TGTGCCAGCAGCCCTACCTTGACAGGGGCTGAAGCTTTCTTT,CASSPTLTGAEAFF